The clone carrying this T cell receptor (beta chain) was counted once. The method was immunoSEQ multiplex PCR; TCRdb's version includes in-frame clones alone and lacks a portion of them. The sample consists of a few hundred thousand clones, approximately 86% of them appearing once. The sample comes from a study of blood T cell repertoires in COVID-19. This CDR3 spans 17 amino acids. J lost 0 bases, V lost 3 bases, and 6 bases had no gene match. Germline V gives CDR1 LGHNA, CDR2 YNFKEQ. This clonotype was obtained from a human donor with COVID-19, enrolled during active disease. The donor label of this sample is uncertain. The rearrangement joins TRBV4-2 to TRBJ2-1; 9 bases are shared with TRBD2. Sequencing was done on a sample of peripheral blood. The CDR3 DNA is TGTGCCAGCAGCCAGGCCTATAGCGGGGGCTCCTACAATGAGCAGTTCTTC. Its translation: CASSQAYSGGSYNEQFF.